This passage covers 19 T cell receptor beta chains from one sample sequenced in a study of blood T cell repertoires in COVID-19. Clones were read by immunoSEQ multiplex PCR, and TCRdb kept only the in-frame ones, dropping some. The table has 95,000 to 150,000 clones, more than 80% seen once; the top ten hold 28%. The sample comprised peripheral blood. The receptors come from a man between 65 and 85 years old with active or convalescent COVID-19.

V gene TRBV28 combines with J gene TRBJ1-1; 7 bases line up with TRBD1. The CDR3 sequence is 13 residues long. V lost 3 bases, J lost 11 bases, and 9 bases stayed unmatched. Germline assignment: CDR1 MDHEN and CDR2 SYDVKM. The CDR3 loop reads CASSLAVTGEAFF. CDR3 nucleotides: TGTGCCAGCAGTTTGGCCGTCACAGGGGAGGCTTTCTTT.

This chain connects TRBV5-1 to TRBJ2-3, with TRBD2 matching 8 bases. The germline V gene encodes CDR1 SGHRS and CDR2 YFSETQ. The CDR3 sequence is 14 residues long. Trimming took 0 bases from V and 9 from J; bases not matched to a gene: 6. CDR3: CASSLEAGAETQYF. CDR3 sequence (DNA): TGCGCCAGCAGCTTGGAAGCGGGGGCCGAGACGCAGTATTTT.

The table lists this clone with a count of one. The chain employs TRBV7-9 and TRBJ2-5, with D possibly TRBD1 on 6 matching bases. Germline values: CDR1 SEHNR, CDR2 FQNEAQ (reference sequence). This CDR3 comprises 14 residues. Trimming took 5 bases from V and 2 from J, leaving 12 bases between them. CDR3 bases: TGTGCCAGCAGCGCCCGGACAGTTCAAGAGACCCAGTACTTC. Translated, it gives CASSARTVQETQYF.

The chain employs TRBV5-5 and TRBJ2-1; TRBD2 aligns across 14 bases. CDR3 length: 17 amino acids. V lost 5 bases to trimming and J lost 8 bases; unmatched junction nucleotides: 12. The germline V gene encodes CDR1 SGHKS and CDR2 YYEKEE (reference sequence). CDR3 coding DNA: TGTGCCAGCAGGATATCCGGGACTAGCGGGAGAAGCGATGAGCAGTTCTTC. It yields the protein CASRISGTSGRSDEQFF.

Regarding this clone: At one boundary the junction diverges from the germline segment, which might be a read error. CDR3 nucleotide sequence: TGTGCCAGCAGTAAATACCTCGCGGGAACAGCCAGGGAAAAACTGTTTTTT. Its protein product is CASSKYLAGTAREKLFF. V usage is TRBV25-1 and J usage is TRBJ1-4; no definite D call. CDR1 is MGHDK, CDR2 SYGVNS, per germline. CDR3 length: 17 residues.

The chain carries TRBV12-3 or TRBV12-4 and TRBJ1-2; D gene ambiguous. The V gene lost 3 bases and the J gene lost 8 bases, with 13 bases spanning the gap. The CDR3 contains 13 residues. The CDR3, as DNA: TGTGCCAGCAGTTTGAGGCGGACGGGGGGCTACACCTTC. Translating it yields CASSLRRTGGYTF.

The rearrangement joins TRBV19 to TRBJ2-3, with 7 bases fitting TRBD1. The germline V gene has CDR1 LNHDA and CDR2 SQIVND (reference sequence). This CDR3 is built from 16 residues. V was clipped by 3 bases and J by 1 base; unmatched bases: 7. The CDR3 sequence: CASSIGLDRGTDTQYF. CDR3 nucleotides: TGTGCCAGTAGTATCGGACTCGACAGGGGCACAGATACGCAGTATTTT.

Only a few counts were recorded for this clone. The V and J genes are TRBV6-6 and TRBJ1-2, with 10 bases fitting TRBD1. Germline loops: CDR1 MNHNY, CDR2 SVGAGI (reference sequence). The CDR3 is 15 residues long. Trimming removed 2 bases from V and 6 bases from J; junction bases left unmatched: 6. CDR3 bases: TGTGCCAGCAGTTACCGACAGGGGGCGGAAAATGGCTACACCTTC. As protein: CASSYRQGAENGYTF.

This chain joins TRBV13 and TRBJ2-3; 14 bases align to TRBD2. The V and J ends lost 5 bases and 0 bases, in that order; junction bases with no gene match: 7. Germline V CDR1 and CDR2: PRHDT, FYEKMQ (reference sequence). The CDR3 sequence is 18 residues long. CDR3 amino acids: CASSTGTSGSGSTDTQYF. Written as DNA, the CDR3 is TGTGCCAGCAGCACCGGGACTAGCGGGAGTGGGAGCACAGATACGCAGTATTTT.

The chain has TRBV5-3 and TRBJ2-2; D remains ambiguous. TRBV5-3 is assigned to the ORF class and has an uncertain function. The V end lost 5 bases, the J end lost 2 bases, and 10 bases lay between the germline ends. The CDR3 is made up of 14 amino acids. The CDR3 loop reads CARRSSLNTGELFF. The CDR3 DNA sequence: TGTGCCAGAAGGTCGAGTTTAAACACCGGGGAGCTGTTTTTT.

This clone was seen a single time. The chain has TRBV5-5 and TRBJ1-5; maybe TRBD1 (6 bases). Between the trimmed V and J ends, which lost 1 base and 4 bases, there was a span of 15 bases. The germline V gene encodes CDR1 SGHKS and CDR2 YYEKEE (reference sequence). The CDR3 is 16 residues long. The CDR3 protein is CASSLRADRANQPQHF. The CDR3 DNA reads TGTGCCAGCAGCTTGAGGGCGGACAGAGCTAATCAGCCCCAGCATTTT.

This clone is a singleton in its sample. This rearrangement joins TRBV5-4 to TRBJ2-6; 7 nucleotides align to TRBD1. The CDR3 spans 18 residues. V trimming: 4 bases; J trimming: 4 bases; junction bases outside the gene matches: 14. The germline V gene has CDR1 SGHNT and CDR2 YYREEE (reference sequence). The CDR3 region has the DNA TGTGCCAGCAGCACCGACCCGACAGGGTTACCAGGGGCCAACGTCCTGACTTTC. This encodes CASSTDPTGLPGANVLTF.

This clone was seen a single time. The chain joins TRBV4-1 to TRBJ2-7; perhaps TRBD2 as D (6 bases). CDR1 is MGHRA and CDR2 is YSYEKL in the germline V gene. The V end lost 2 bases, the J end lost 4 bases, and 9 bases lay between the germline ends. The CDR3 runs to 13 residues. Here the CDR3 reads CASSQRAGYEQYF. The CDR3 coding sequence is TGCGCCAGCAGCCAAAGGGCGGGATACGAGCAGTACTTC.

V and J are TRBV28 and TRBJ1-2; 8 bases agree with TRBD1. The V and J ends lost 4 bases and 3 bases, in that order; junction bases with no gene match: 4. The CDR3 length is 14 residues. The germline V gene has CDR1 MDHEN and CDR2 SYDVKM. CDR3 loop: CASSSGQEDYGYTF. In DNA form, the CDR3 reads TGTGCCAGCAGTTCGGGACAGGAAGACTATGGCTACACCTTC.

The chain is built from TRBV2 and TRBJ1-4; D call uncertain. Deletions cut 4 bases from V and 8 bases from J, with 17 bases between. The CDR3 consists of 15 residues. The germline gives CDR1 SNHLY, CDR2 FYNNEI. The CDR3 protein is CASSGTLVGGEKLFF. In DNA form, the CDR3 reads TGTGCCAGCAGTGGAACCTTGGTCGGCGGGGAAAAACTGTTTTTT.

The chain carries TRBV7-6 and TRBJ2-5; possible D gene TRBD2, 7 bases. V dropped 2 bases and J dropped 5 bases, with 21 bases sitting between them. This CDR3 comprises 17 residues. Germline V CDR1 and CDR2: SGHVS, FNYEAQ. The CDR3 is CASSLSLGGGPWETQYF. DNA of the CDR3: TGTGCCAGCAGCTTAAGCCTAGGGGGAGGGCCGTGGGAGACCCAGTACTTC.

The rearrangement links TRBV12-3 or TRBV12-4 to TRBJ2-7, with 9 bases lining up with TRBD2. CDR3 length equals 13 residues. Unmatched junction bases numbered 8, after V lost 8 bases and J lost 6 bases. CDR3 protein: CASRAREGAEQYF. The DNA of the CDR3 is TGTGCCAGCCGAGCGCGGGAGGGGGCCGAGCAGTACTTC.

The J gene is TRBJ1-3, the V gene TRBV14; weak D call: TRBD1 (5 bases). This CDR3 region has 13 residues. Germline V gene sequence: CDR1 SGHDN, CDR2 FVKESK. V was trimmed by 9 bases and J by 1 base, leaving 10 bases between them. The CDR3 region has the DNA TGTGCCAGTTGGCAGGGATCTGGAAACACCATATATTTT. This translates into CASWQGSGNTIYF.

The V gene is TRBV24-1, the J gene TRBJ2-1; TRBD2 agrees at 13 bases. The J segment lost 7 bases and the V segment lost 1 base, leaving 3 bases of the junction unmatched. Germline lookup yields CDR1 KGHDR and CDR2 SFDVKD. This CDR3 region has 16 residues. The CDR3 DNA follows: TGTGCCACCAGTGATTTCGGACTAGCGGGAGATAATGAGCAGTTCTTC. Protein sequence: CATSDFGLAGDNEQFF.